The 20 T cell receptor beta chains presented below share a single source sample, sequenced in a study of shared clonotypes between healthy human individuals. The protocol was immunoSEQ multiplex PCR, while the TCRdb copy is restricted to in-frame clones and leaves out a portion. The sample lists around 320,000 clones, around 86% occurring once. The specimen sequenced was memory CD8+ T cells sorted from blood. Subset here: CD45RO+ cells pooled with CCR7-negative TemRA cells. The receptors come from a man aged 18 to 30 in good health.

The chain carries TRBV7-9 and TRBJ2-7; maybe TRBD2 (6 bases). This CDR3 is built from 13 residues. The ends were cut back, 3 bases at V and 4 bases at J, with 10 bases in the middle. CDR1 is SEHNR and CDR2 is FQNEAQ in the germline V gene (reference sequence). The CDR3 DNA follows: TGTGCCAGCAGCTTGGGGGGAGGTTACGAGCAGTACTTC. Residues: CASSLGGGYEQYF.

The rearrangement links TRBV13 to TRBJ2-7, with 8 bases fitting TRBD1. J was trimmed by 2 bases and V by 6 bases; bases with no gene match: 6. Germline V gives CDR1 PRHDT, CDR2 FYEKMQ (reference sequence). CDR3 length equals 14 residues. Here the CDR3 reads CASSRTGYAYEQYF. The CDR3 bases are TGTGCCAGCAGTAGGACAGGGTATGCCTACGAGCAGTACTTC. The full variable domain, its missing parts supplied by reference TRBV13 and TRBJ2-7, is AAGVIQSPRHLIKEKRETATLKCYPIPRHDTVYWYQQGPGQDPQFLISFYEKMQSDKGSIPDRFSAQQFSDYHSELNMSSLELGDSALYFCASSRTGYAYEQYFGPGTRLTVT.

The genes are TRBV27 and TRBJ1-2; D is possibly TRBD1 (6 bases). The CDR3 totals 14 residues. V was pared by 1 base and J by 6 bases, with 12 bases between. The germline gives CDR1 MNHEY, CDR2 SMNVEV (reference sequence). The CDR3 region has the DNA TGTGCCAGCAGTTTATTGACGGGGGCAGATGGCTACACCTTC. It specifies CASSLLTGADGYTF.

V and J are TRBV19 and TRBJ1-6; D is ambiguous. Germline V gene sequence: CDR1 LNHDA, CDR2 SQIVND (reference sequence). This CDR3 has 13 amino acids. Trimming pared 7 bases from V and 10 bases from J, leaving 14 bases between. The CDR3 spells CASTTNPKSPLHF. The CDR3 nucleotides read TGTGCCAGTACCACAAACCCGAAATCACCCCTCCACTTT. Filled out from reference TRBV19 and TRBJ1-6, the complete variable domain reads DGGITQSPKYLFRKEGQNVTLSCEQNLNHDAMYWYRQDPGQGLRLIYYSQIVNDFQKGDIAEGYSVSREKKESFPLTVTSAQKNPTAFYLCASTTNPKSPLHFGNGTRLTVT.

The chain has TRBV10-2 and TRBJ2-3; 7 bases map to TRBD1. After removal of 3 bases from V and 2 bases from J, the junction contained 5 bases not matched to a gene. The CDR3 is 15 residues long. CDR1 is WSHSY, CDR2 SAAADI, per germline. Here the CDR3 reads CASSDPTGTTDTQYF. The CDR3 DNA sequence: TGCGCCAGCAGTGACCCGACAGGGACCACAGATACGCAGTATTTT.

A single count supports this clone. V usage is TRBV5-6 and J usage is TRBJ2-3; D call uncertain. This CDR3 comprises 15 residues. Between the trimmed V and J ends, which lost 6 bases and 2 bases, there was a span of 16 bases. The germline CDR1 and CDR2 sequences are SGHDT and YYEEEE. CDR3 bases: TGTGCCAGCATCAAAACGGGTATTTCCACAGATACGCAGTATTTT. Residues: CASIKTGISTDTQYF.

CDR3 amino acids: CASSYAGSYYGYTF. Here the CDR3 DNA reads TGTGCCAGCAGTTATGCAGGAAGCTACTATGGCTACACCTTC. The V call is TRBV27, the J call TRBJ1-2; D not certain. Trimming cost V 4 bases and J 3 bases, with 12 bases left between them. Germline assignment: CDR1 MNHEY and CDR2 SMNVEV (reference sequence). CDR3 length equals 14 residues.

The chain recombines TRBV4-1 with TRBJ2-7; no clear D gene. Germline assignment: CDR1 MGHRA and CDR2 YSYEKL. V lost 4 bases to trimming and J lost 0 bases, with 16 bases between them. The CDR3 runs 16 residues. CDR3 amino acids: CASSPLEWGFSYEQYF. DNA for the CDR3: TGCGCCAGCAGCCCGCTGGAATGGGGATTCTCCTACGAGCAGTACTTC.

The chain links TRBV10-1 to TRBJ2-1, with 11 bases fitting TRBD2. V lost 3 bases, J lost 1 base, and 11 bases stayed unmatched. Germline loops: CDR1 WNHNN, CDR2 SYGVQD (reference sequence). The CDR3 sequence is 19 residues long. The CDR3 nucleotides are TGCGCCAGCAGTGACCCCCCGGGACTAGCGGCTCCTTCCTACAATGAGCAGTTCTTC. Its translation is CASSDPPGLAAPSYNEQFF.

The J gene is TRBJ1-5, the V gene TRBV6-5; D gene unclear. The CDR3 is made up of 11 amino acids. V shed 7 bases and J shed 7 bases, with 8 bases lying between them. CDR1 and CDR2 (germline): MNHEY, SVGAGI. The CDR3, as DNA: TGTGCCAGCAACCAAGGGCAGCCCCAGCATTTT. Residues: CASNQGQPQHF.

The J gene is TRBJ1-1, the V gene TRBV19; D is unclear. V lost 6 bases to trimming and J lost 1 base, with 15 bases between them. The CDR3 is 15 residues long. CDR1 is LNHDA, CDR2 SQIVND, per germline (reference sequence). CDR3 nucleotides: TGTGCCAGTAGAGGCACAAGGGATTGGAACACTGAAGCTTTCTTT. Its protein is CASRGTRDWNTEAFF.

V usage is TRBV7-6 and J usage is TRBJ2-7; 7 bases match TRBD2. After removal of 5 bases from V and 2 bases from J, the junction contained 9 bases not matched to a gene. CDR1 and CDR2 from the germline V gene are SGHVS and FNYEAQ. The length of the CDR3 is 15 residues. The CDR3 is CASSPRDYLTYEQYF. CDR3 in DNA: TGTGCCAGCAGCCCGCGGGACTACCTCACCTACGAGCAGTACTTC.

The V and J genes are TRBV11-2 and TRBJ2-1; no clear D. Trimming pared 1 base from V and 7 bases from J, leaving 5 bases between. CDR3 size: 12 residues. Germline V gene lookup returns CDR1 SGHAT and CDR2 FQNNGV. The CDR3 sequence: CASSLVLNEQFF. CDR3 bases: TGTGCCAGCAGCTTAGTCCTAAATGAGCAGTTCTTC.

The rearrangement links TRBV7-9 to TRBJ2-7; no firm D call. This CDR3 comprises 13 residues. The germline CDR1 and CDR2 sequences are SEHNR and FQNEAQ (reference sequence). V dropped 2 bases and J dropped 5 bases, with 10 bases sitting between them. CDR3 nucleotides: TGTGCCAGCAGCTTATGGCCTACGAACGAGCAGTACTTC. Protein product: CASSLWPTNEQYF.

The V gene is TRBV7-9, the J gene TRBJ2-1; 9 bases fit TRBD2. CDR1 is SEHNR and CDR2 is FQNEAQ in the germline V gene (reference sequence). CDR3 length: 13 amino acids. Trimming took 9 bases from V and 4 from J; bases not matched to a gene: 4. For the CDR3, the DNA is TGTGCCAGTACTAGCGGGTCGTACAATGAGCAGTTCTTC. It yields the protein CASTSGSYNEQFF. Based on the CDR3 plus reference TRBV7-9 and TRBJ2-1, the full variable domain is DTGVSQNPRHKITKRGQNVTFRCDPISEHNRLYWYRQTLGQGPEFLTYFQNEAQLEKSRLLSDRFSAERPKGSFSTLEIQRTEQGDSAMYLCASTSGSYNEQFFGPGTRLTVL.

Only a few counts were recorded for this clone. The chain uses TRBV28 and TRBJ2-3; TRBD1 aligns across 8 bases. V was clipped by 8 bases and J by 5 bases; unmatched bases: 6. Germline loops: CDR1 MDHEN, CDR2 SYDVKM. This CDR3 spans 13 amino acids. DNA for the CDR3: TGTGCCAGCCGACAGGGGAGTCAAGATACGCAGTATTTT. Protein: CASRQGSQDTQYF. The full variable domain, with the rest looked up from reference TRBV28 and TRBJ2-3, is DVKVTQSSRYLVKRTGEKVFLECVQDMDHENMFWYRQDPGLGLRLIYFSYDVKMKEKGDIPEGYSVSREKKERFSLILESASTNQTSMYLCASRQGSQDTQYFGPGTRLTVL.

On this clone itself: One end of the junction is discordant with germline, which a read error may explain. This rearrangement joins TRBV25-1 to TRBJ2-1, with D perhaps matching TRBD1 (6 bases). Germline V gene data show CDR1 as MGHDK and CDR2 as SYGVNS. This CDR3 contains 13 residues. CDR3 DNA: TGTGCCAGCGGTGAAATTACAGGGAATGAGCAGTTCTTC. Amino acids: CASGEITGNEQFF.

The V call is TRBV4-1, the J call TRBJ2-1; TRBD2 agrees at 7 bases. The CDR3 length is 16 residues. The V gene end was trimmed by 1 base and the J gene end by 4 bases; junction bases not matched to a gene: 7. Germline V lookup: CDR1 MGHRA, CDR2 YSYEKL. The CDR3 protein is CASSQGGTKGYNEQFF. CDR3 DNA sequence: TGCGCCAGCAGCCAAGGGGGGACTAAAGGGTACAATGAGCAGTTCTTC.

The chain couples TRBV27 to TRBJ2-5; TRBD1 agrees at 7 bases. Trimming at V came to 4 bases and at J to 7 bases, leaving 12 bases not matched to a gene. Germline CDR1 MNHEY, CDR2 SMNVEV (reference sequence). The CDR3 extends over 15 amino acids. The CDR3 here is CASSWGRGWPMTQYF. The CDR3, as DNA: TGTGCCAGCAGTTGGGGCAGGGGGTGGCCTATGACCCAGTACTTC.

This clone was seen ten or more times. The V gene is TRBV27, the J gene TRBJ2-1; 13 bases agree with TRBD2. Trimming at V came to 5 bases and at J to 6 bases, leaving 7 bases not matched to a gene. Germline V CDR1 and CDR2: MNHEY, SMNVEV (reference sequence). The CDR3 contains 16 residues. Here the CDR3 DNA reads TGTGCCAGCAGTATGACCGGGACTAGCGGGGCCAATGAGCAGTTCTTC. Its protein is CASSMTGTSGANEQFF.